This TCR beta chain was sequenced in a study of blood T cell repertoires in COVID-19. In the study overall: COVID-19 samples from acute and convalescent phases originated in the United States, Italy and Spain.

The table came from immunoSEQ multiplex PCR; TCRdb's copy has only in-frame clones and leaves some out. The table lists fewer than 30,000 clones, 93% of them singletons. The CDR3 loop spans 15 amino acids. Trimming removed 1 base at V and 4 bases at J, with 11 bases between. Germline V CDR1 and CDR2: LGHDT, YNNKEL (reference sequence). Seattle enrolled patients during active infection and tracked them longitudinally. The chain recombines TRBV3-1 (or the pseudogene TRBV3-2) with TRBJ1-3; D uncertain. This TCR came from a woman aged 70 to 79 with COVID-19, enrolled during active disease. Sequencing used peripheral blood. CDR3 protein: CASSQASRLGNTIYF. CDR3 DNA: TGTGCCAGCAGCCAAGCCTCTCGACTAGGAAACACCATATATTTT.